This T cell receptor beta chain was identified during a study of shared clonotypes between healthy human individuals (dated by TCRdb to about 2020). Describing the broader study: The cohort included a few men and a couple of women between 18 and 49 years of age. To estimate repertoire size and how much clonotypes are shared between individuals, the study performed deep sequencing of blood TCR repertoires from roughly five healthy adults. Between about 0.8 and 9 billion PBMCs per donor were obtained by leukapheresis. To increase sequencing depth and limit assay-specific biases, different laboratories used diverse techniques to prepare libraries and sequence TCR repertoires.

Using the deep immunoSEQ assay, multiplex PCR amplified TCR CDR3 regions from genomic DNA. Extracted genomic DNA from each cell subset was spread evenly across all wells of several immunoSEQ 96-well plates, with each plate serving as a replicate. For unsorted PBMC, 300 to 350 ng genomic DNA, equal to 30,000 or so T cell genomes, was loaded into each replicate PCR. Ten immunoSEQ deep assay plates were used to sequence the unsorted PBMC genomic DNA. The purified libraries were quantified using a Qubit 3.0 fluorometer, sized with a Bioanalyzer 2100, and then quantified again using the KAPA Library Quantification kit. A separate single-read 150-cycle Illumina NextSeq 550 flow cell was used to sequence each immunoSEQ 96-well plate. The published analysis was carried out like this. Because the immunoSEQ output included only junctional sequences and no quality scores, the filtering could not be the same as the filtering used for full-length reads. Sequences were annotated with PyIR, a Python wrapper for IgBLAST v1.9, using IMGT germline references to assign V/J genes and CDR3. Any read was removed if the V/J assignment was weak (E-value above 1e-6), the CDR3 was missing, or the read contained stop codons, out-of-frame junctions, or ambiguous translated residues. V3J clonotypes were defined by identical inferred V gene, J gene, and CDR3 amino acid sequence. Percentage overlap between repertoires was computed as shared unique clonotypes divided by the size of the smaller repertoire. Repertoire richness was assessed with RTK rarefaction, the Chao1 estimator, and Recon v2.1 estimates of unobserved clonotypes. TCRdb holds this immuneACCESS table with in-frame rearrangements only. Some clones are missing; in checked studies, unresolved V genes explain under half, and the rest has no known cause. Clone size and the V and J calls come from that table; the DNA yielded D and trimming. The sample includes about 100,000 clones, with roughly half observed a single time. The ten most abundant clones make up over 13% of the sample.

Notes on this clone: Its antigen has not been determined. Base qualities are missing; no much larger clone stands one base away.

The donors were healthy, HIV-negative adults who had no recently reported acute infections or vaccinations. Every donor was a Caucasian adult residing in Nashville, Tennessee, USA. For unsorted samples, roughly 86 million PBMCs were counted and genomic DNA was extracted with the QIAamp DNA Blood Mini kit. Blood was obtained by leukapheresis, after which PBMCs were separated by Ficoll-Histopaque density gradient centrifugation and cryopreserved in liquid nitrogen vapor phase. V gives up 2 bases and J gives up 6 bases, and the segment between their germline ends measures 11 bases. The CDR3 holds 13 amino acids from the cysteine to the phenylalanine. Just the 39-base CDR3 DNA is kept, in frame starting at base 1. The CDR1 and CDR2 encoded by the germline V gene are MNHEY and SVGAGI. What the study reported, not specific to this receptor: Because the study included a small number of donors, the genetic and exposure-history diversity represented was limited. Sampling was restricted to blood, and TCR repertoires in tissue are likely to differ from TCR repertoires in blood. Based on pairwise subsampling, the degree of clonotype sharing among donors was expected to be affected by sequencing depth.

This clonotype originated in a woman between 40 and 50 years old in good health. Some clones in this sample may be carry-over from other donors' samples. The sample consisted of PBMCs. Recombination linked TRBV6-5 to TRBJ2-7; the D gene lacks a confident call. The DNA sequence is TGTGCCAGCAGTTACGCGCCCTCCAGCGAGCAGTACTTC. This sequence encodes CASSYAPSSEQYF.